This T cell receptor (beta chain) came from a study of blood T cell repertoires in COVID-19. Germline-derived CDR1 and CDR2 are SGHAT and FQNNGV. V was trimmed by 5 bases and J by 7 bases, leaving 14 bases between them. The CDR3 totals 14 residues. The data were produced by immunoSEQ multiplex PCR, yet TCRdb's version contains in-frame clones alone and is incomplete. The repertoire has about 39,000 clones, more than 80% of them found once; the top ten carry less than 4.5%. The sample was peripheral blood. This chain links TRBV11-2 with TRBJ1-4; D is possibly TRBD1 (6 bases). This receptor was obtained from a man aged 55 to 69 with acute or convalescent COVID-19. CDR3 sequence reads: CASSPTGGGEKLFF. In DNA form, the CDR3 reads TGTGCCAGCAGCCCGACAGGAGGCGGTGAAAAACTGTTTTTT. Complete variable domain (other parts from reference TRBV11-2 and TRBJ1-4): EAGVAQSPRYKIIEKRQSVAFWCNPISGHATLYWYQQILGQGPKLLIQFQNNGVVDDSQLPKDRFSAERLKGVDSTLKIQPAKLEDSAVYLCASSPTGGGEKLFFGSGTQLSVL.